The rows below give T cell receptor beta chains drawn from one sample of a study of shared T cell receptors in the human thymus. Sequenced by immunoSEQ multiplex PCR; TCRdb stores in-frame clones only, minus some. The sample consists of hundreds of thousands of clones, over 90% of them appearing once. Specimen: thymocytes. The receptors derive from a human donor. Both conserved end residues are part of each CDR3. D genes are given only for firm matches. Size is omitted from some rows. Given values are once, few, many or a class for expanded clones.

D gene	clone size	V gene	J gene	CDR3 DNA	CDR3 protein
NA	NA	TRBV5-4	TRBJ2-2	TGTGCCAGCAGCCCCAAGGTCGGGGAGCTGTTTTTT	CASSPKVGELFF
NA	NA	TRBV18	TRBJ2-7	TGTGCCAGCTCACTCACGTCGGACAGTTCCTACGAGCAGTACTTC	CASSLTSDSSYEQYF
NA	NA	TRBV4-3	TRBJ2-3	TGCGCCAGCAGCCAAGCAGTGGGAGCAGATACGCAGTATTTT	CASSQAVGADTQYF
NA	NA	TRBV12-5	TRBJ1-1	TGTGCTAGTGGTTTTTACTCGGGATACAGCATGAACACTGAAGCTTTCTTT	CASGFYSGYSMNTEAFF
NA	NA	TRBV14	TRBJ2-2	TGTGCCAGCAGCATGCTGGGCGGGGAGCTGTTTTTT	CASSMLGGELFF
NA	once	TRBV7-6	TRBJ2-2	TGTGCCAGCAGCTTAACCCAGGGTTATTACACCGGGGAGCTGTTTTTT	CASSLTQGYYTGELFF
TRBD2	NA	TRBV19	TRBJ2-2	TGTGCCAGTAGTATCCGCCCGACTAGCGGGGAGACGACCGGGGAGCTGTTTTTT	CASSIRPTSGETTGELFF
NA	NA	TRBV4-1	TRBJ1-2	TGCGCCAGCAGCCAAGATCCAAGGTTTTATGGCTACACCTTC	CASSQDPRFYGYTF
NA	once	TRBV27	TRBJ1-4	TGTGCCAGCAGTCTCTTACGGGACATGGTTGGTAATGAAAAACTGTTTTTT	CASSLLRDMVGNEKLFF
NA	once	TRBV30	TRBJ2-7	TGTGCCCGTAGGGGGGACCACTCCTACGAGCAGTACTTC	CARRGDHSYEQYF
TRBD2	NA	TRBV13	TRBJ2-7	TGTGCCAGCAGCTTGAAGGGCAGGGAGGGAGCCTACGAGCAGTACTTC	CASSLKGREGAYEQYF
NA	NA	TRBV30	TRBJ2-2	TGTGCCTGGAGTGTAAACACCGGGGAGCTGTTTTTT	CAWSVNTGELFF
NA	NA	TRBV15	TRBJ1-5	TGTGCCACCAGCAGAGATGGGGCTAATCAGCCCCAGCATTTT	CATSRDGANQPQHF
TRBD2	once	TRBV10-3	TRBJ2-7	TGTGCCATCAACCGGGTAGCGGGAGGCTACGAGCAGTACTTC	CAINRVAGGYEQYF
TRBD2	NA	TRBV4-3	TRBJ2-3	TGCGCCAGCAGCCACTTTTTGACTAGCGGCCCCAAAGCGCAGTATTTT	CASSHFLTSGPKAQYF
NA	NA	TRBV5-8	TRBJ1-1	TGTGCCAGCAGCTTGGGACAGGTCGGGGGATGGGTCAACGCTGAAGCTTTCTTT	CASSLGQVGGWVNAEAFF
NA	NA	TRBV28	TRBJ1-2	TGTGCCAGCAGTTTCCGGACCGTTCGGAATTATGGCTACACCTTC	CASSFRTVRNYGYTF
NA	NA	TRBV7-2	TRBJ2-4	TGTGCCAGCAGCCACCGACCCAAGGGTGCCAAAAACATTCAGTACTTC	CASSHRPKGAKNIQYF
TRBD1	NA	TRBV28	TRBJ2-2	TGTGCCAGCAGTACCTCCGGGACAGGGTTCGCCGGGGAGCTGTTTTTT	CASSTSGTGFAGELFF
NA	NA	TRBV13	TRBJ2-7	TGTGCCAGCAGCTTATCAGGGAATCCACGCGAGCAGTACTTC	CASSLSGNPREQYF
NA	NA	TRBV29-1	TRBJ1-2	TGCAGCGTTGTCCGAGGGGTCAACTATGGCTACACCTTC	CSVVRGVNYGYTF
NA	NA	TRBV18	TRBJ1-6	TGTGCCAGCTCGGCCGGGATTTATAATTCACCCCTCCACTTT	CASSAGIYNSPLHF
NA	NA	TRBV2	TRBJ2-7	TGTGCCAGCAGTGAATCCGGGGGCCTCCTGCCTATCGACGAGCAGTACTTC	CASSESGGLLPIDEQYF
NA	NA	TRBV11-2	TRBJ2-1	TGTGCCAGCAGCTTGCTAGGGTCCTACAATGAGCAGTTCTTC	CASSLLGSYNEQFF
NA	NA	TRBV2	TRBJ1-1	TGTGCCAGCAGTCGGACGGCTATGAACACTGAAGCTTTCTTT	CASSRTAMNTEAFF
TRBD1	once	TRBV14	TRBJ2-7	TGTGCCAGCAGCCAAGCCGGGCCAGTTGGGGACAGGGCTTCCTACGAGCAGTACTTC	CASSQAGPVGDRASYEQYF
NA	NA	TRBV29-1	TRBJ2-7	TGCAGCGTCCCTCTGGGACCTCACGAGCAGTACTTC	CSVPLGPHEQYF
NA	NA	TRBV7-8	TRBJ2-1	TGTGCCAGCAGCGTTACAGGGAATGAGCAGTTCTTC	CASSVTGNEQFF